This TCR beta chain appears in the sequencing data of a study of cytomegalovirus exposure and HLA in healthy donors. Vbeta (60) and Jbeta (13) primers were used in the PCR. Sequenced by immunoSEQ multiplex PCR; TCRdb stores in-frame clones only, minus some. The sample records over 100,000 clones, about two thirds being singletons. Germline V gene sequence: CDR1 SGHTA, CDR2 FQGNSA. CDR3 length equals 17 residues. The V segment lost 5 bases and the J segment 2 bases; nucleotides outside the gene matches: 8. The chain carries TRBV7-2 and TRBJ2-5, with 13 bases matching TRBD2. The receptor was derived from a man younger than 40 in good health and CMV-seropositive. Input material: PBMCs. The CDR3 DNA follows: TGTGCCAGCAGCCGGACTAGCGGGAGACAGGGTCAAGAGACCCAGTACTTC. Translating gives CASSRTSGRQGQETQYF.